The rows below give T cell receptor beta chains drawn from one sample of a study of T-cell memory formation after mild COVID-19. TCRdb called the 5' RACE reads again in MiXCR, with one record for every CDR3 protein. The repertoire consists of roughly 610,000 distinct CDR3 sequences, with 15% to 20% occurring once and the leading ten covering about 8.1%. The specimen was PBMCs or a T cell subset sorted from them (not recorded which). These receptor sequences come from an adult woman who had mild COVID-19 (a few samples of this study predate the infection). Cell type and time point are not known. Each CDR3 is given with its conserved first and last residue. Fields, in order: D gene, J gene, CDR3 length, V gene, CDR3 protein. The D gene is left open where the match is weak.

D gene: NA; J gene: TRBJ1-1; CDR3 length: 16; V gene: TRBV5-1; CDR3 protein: CASSQLSGGFATEAFF
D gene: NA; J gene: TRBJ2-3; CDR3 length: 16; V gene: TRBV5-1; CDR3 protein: CASSLQRVLQGNTQYF
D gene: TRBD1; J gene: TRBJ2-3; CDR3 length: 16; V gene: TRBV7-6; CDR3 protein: CASSFLGGSGTDTQYF
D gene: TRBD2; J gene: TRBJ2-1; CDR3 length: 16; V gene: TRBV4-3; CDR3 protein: CASSQARAGGLAVQFF
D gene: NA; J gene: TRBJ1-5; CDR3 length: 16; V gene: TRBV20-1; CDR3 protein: CSAHRATGSDNQPQHF
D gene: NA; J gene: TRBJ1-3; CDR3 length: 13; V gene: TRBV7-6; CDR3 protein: CASSLPDRNTIYF
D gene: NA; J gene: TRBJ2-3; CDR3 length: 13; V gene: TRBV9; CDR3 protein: CASSASHSGTQYF
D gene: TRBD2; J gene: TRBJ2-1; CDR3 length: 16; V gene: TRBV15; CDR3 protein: CATSRGLAGVGNEQFF
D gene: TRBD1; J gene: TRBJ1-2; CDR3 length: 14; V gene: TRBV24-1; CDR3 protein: CATSDETGSLGYTF
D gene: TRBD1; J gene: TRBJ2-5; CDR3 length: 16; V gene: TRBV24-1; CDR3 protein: CATSDPIGTVQETQYF
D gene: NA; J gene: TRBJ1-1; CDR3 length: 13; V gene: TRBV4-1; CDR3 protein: CASSQDPWTEAFF
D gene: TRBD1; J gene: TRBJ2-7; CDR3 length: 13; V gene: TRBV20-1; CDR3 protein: CSARTGEFYEQYF
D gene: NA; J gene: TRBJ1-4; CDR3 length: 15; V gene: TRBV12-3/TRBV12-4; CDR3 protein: CASSSLTGYGEKLFF
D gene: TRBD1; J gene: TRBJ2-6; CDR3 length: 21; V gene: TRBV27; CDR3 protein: CASSFSGTGLDPRSGANVLTF
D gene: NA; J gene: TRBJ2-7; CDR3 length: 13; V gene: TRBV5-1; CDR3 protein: CASRGGVGDEQYF
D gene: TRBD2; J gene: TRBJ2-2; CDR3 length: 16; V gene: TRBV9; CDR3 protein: CASSPLAGGGTGELFF
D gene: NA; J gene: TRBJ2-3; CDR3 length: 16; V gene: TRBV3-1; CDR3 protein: CASSPRDGAFTDTQYF